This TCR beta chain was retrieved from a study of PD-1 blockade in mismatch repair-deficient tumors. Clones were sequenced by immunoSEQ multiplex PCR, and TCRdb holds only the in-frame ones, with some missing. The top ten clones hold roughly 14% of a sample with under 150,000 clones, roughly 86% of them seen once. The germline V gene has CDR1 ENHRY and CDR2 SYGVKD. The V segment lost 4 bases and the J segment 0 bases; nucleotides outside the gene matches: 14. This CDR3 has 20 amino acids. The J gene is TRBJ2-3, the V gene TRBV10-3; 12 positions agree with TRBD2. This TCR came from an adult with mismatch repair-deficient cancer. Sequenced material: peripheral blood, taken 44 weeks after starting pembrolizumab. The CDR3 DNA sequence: TGTGCCATCAGTGCGAGGGCAGCGGGACTAGCGGGTACTAGCACAGATACGCAGTATTTT. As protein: CAISARAAGLAGTSTDTQYF.